The TCR beta chain under discussion was sequenced for a study of T cell responses to AZD1222 COVID-19 vaccine. Study details: The analysis combined second doses at about 4 or about 12 weeks.

As for this clone: The antigen remains unidentified.

Broader study findings: Of the AZD1222 recipients, only 5 to 7 were seropositive at baseline. With two AZD1222 doses given, Spike-specific TCR breadth and depth both rose.

CDR3 length: 14 amino acids. Germline CDR1 and CDR2: MNHEY and SMNVEV (reference sequence). V gave up 0 bases and J gave up 6 bases, with 8 bases separating them. Sequencing used immunoSEQ multiplex PCR; TCRdb keeps in-frame clones, though not all of them. The data contain approximately 150,000 clones, approximately 90% of them singletons. The gene calls are TRBV27 and TRBJ2-2; no definite D call. The sample in question was peripheral blood, obtained on day 0 of AZD1222 vaccination. The sequence was obtained from an adult in good health. This CDR3 reads CASSLSKGPGELFF. The CDR3 region has the DNA TGTGCCAGCAGTTTATCGAAAGGTCCCGGGGAGCTGTTTTTT.